The clone carrying this T cell receptor beta chain was picked up a small number of times. Its antigen remains unknown. CDR1 is MNHEY and CDR2 is SVGEGT in the germline V gene. The CDR3 loop spans 15 amino acids. Trimming stripped 4 bases from V and 7 bases from J, with 17 bases between. The data were taken from a study of T cell repertoires in cytomegalovirus infection. Background on the study: An indication of both CMV infection and matching HLA type came from public TCR beta signatures.

One entry per CDR3 protein results from TCRdb running MiXCR on the reads. Among 740,000 or so distinct CDR3 sequences, roughly a third were seen once, and the ten largest hold 2.5% to 3%. Overall study results and limits: HLA-C-restricted, CMV-specific TCR beta clonotypes were dominant ex vivo. Individuals carrying CMV plus the relevant HLA were identified by cumulative frequency of public TCR beta families.

This sequence joins TRBV6-2 or TRBV6-3 and TRBJ1-5; D remains unclear. The clonotype originates from a human donor in good health (CMV status not recorded). Some clones in this sample may be carry-over from other donors' samples. The sample consisted of PBMCs. This CDR3 reads CASSFLINTLQPQHF. CDR3 bases: TGTGCCAGCAGTTTCCTAATCAATACGTTACAGCCCCAGCATTTT.